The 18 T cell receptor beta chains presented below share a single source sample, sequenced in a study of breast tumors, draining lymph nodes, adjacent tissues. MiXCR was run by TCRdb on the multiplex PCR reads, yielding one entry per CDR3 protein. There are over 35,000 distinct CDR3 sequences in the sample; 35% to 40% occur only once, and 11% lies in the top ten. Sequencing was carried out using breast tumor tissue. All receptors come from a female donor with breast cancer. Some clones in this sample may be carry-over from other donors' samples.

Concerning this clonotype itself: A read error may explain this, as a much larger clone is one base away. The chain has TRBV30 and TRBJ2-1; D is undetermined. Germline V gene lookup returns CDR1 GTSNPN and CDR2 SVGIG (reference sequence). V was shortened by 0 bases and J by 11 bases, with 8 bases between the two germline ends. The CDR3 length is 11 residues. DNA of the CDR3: TGTGCCTGGAGTGTACAGCCCCAGCAGTTCTTC. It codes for CAWSVQPQQFF.

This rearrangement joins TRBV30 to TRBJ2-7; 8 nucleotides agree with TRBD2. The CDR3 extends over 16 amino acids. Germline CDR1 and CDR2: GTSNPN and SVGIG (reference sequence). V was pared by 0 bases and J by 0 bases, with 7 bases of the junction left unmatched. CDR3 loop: CAWSVVAGRSSYEQYF. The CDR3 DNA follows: TGTGCCTGGAGTGTGGTAGCGGGACGGAGCTCCTACGAGCAGTACTTC.

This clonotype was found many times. The CDR3 DNA is TGCAGTGCTAGAGATCCCCAGGGTGGAAATGAGCAGTTCTTC. It translates to CSARDPQGGNEQFF. The V and J genes are TRBV20-1 and TRBJ2-1, with a possible D match to TRBD1 (5 bases). CDR1 and CDR2 from the germline V gene are DFQATT and SNEGSKA (reference sequence). This CDR3 has 14 residues. V was pared by 0 bases and J by 7 bases, with 13 bases between.

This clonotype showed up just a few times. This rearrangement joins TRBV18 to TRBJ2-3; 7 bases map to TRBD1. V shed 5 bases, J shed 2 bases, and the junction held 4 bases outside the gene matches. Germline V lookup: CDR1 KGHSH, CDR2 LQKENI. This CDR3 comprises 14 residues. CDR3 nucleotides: TGTGCCAGCTCAGACAGGGATCCCACAGATACGCAGTATTTT. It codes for CASSDRDPTDTQYF.

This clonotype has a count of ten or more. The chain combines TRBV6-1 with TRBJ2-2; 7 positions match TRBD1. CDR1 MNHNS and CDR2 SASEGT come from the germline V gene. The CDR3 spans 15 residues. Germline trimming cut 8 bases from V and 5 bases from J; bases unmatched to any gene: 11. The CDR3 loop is CASEKPRQGTGELFF. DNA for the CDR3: TGTGCCAGCGAAAAACCACGACAGGGAACCGGGGAGCTGTTTTTT.

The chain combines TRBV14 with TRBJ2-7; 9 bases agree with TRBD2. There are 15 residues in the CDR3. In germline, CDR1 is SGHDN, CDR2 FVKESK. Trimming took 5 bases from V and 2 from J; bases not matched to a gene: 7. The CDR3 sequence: CASSENSGGTYEQYF. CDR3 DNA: TGTGCCAGCAGCGAAAATAGCGGGGGAACCTACGAGCAGTACTTC.

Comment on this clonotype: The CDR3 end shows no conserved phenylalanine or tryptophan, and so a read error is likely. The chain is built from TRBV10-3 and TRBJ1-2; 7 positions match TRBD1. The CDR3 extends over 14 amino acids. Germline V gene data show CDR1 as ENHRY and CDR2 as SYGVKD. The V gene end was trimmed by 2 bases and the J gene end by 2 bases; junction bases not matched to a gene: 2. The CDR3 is CAISEPGQNYGYTL. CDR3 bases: TGTGCCATCAGTGAGCCGGGACAGAACTATGGCTACACCCTC.

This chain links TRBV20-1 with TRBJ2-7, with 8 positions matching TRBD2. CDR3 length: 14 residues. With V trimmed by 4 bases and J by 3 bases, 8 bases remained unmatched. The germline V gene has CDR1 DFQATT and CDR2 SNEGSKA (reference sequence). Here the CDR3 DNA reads TGCAGTGCTATTACCAGCGGGAGATACTACGAGCAGTACTTC. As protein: CSAITSGRYYEQYF.

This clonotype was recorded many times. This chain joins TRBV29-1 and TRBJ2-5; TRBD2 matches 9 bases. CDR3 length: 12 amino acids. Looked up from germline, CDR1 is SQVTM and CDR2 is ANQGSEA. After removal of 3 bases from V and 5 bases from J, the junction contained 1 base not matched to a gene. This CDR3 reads CSVEREGETQYF. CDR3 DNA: TGCAGCGTTGAGCGGGAGGGCGAGACCCAGTACTTC.

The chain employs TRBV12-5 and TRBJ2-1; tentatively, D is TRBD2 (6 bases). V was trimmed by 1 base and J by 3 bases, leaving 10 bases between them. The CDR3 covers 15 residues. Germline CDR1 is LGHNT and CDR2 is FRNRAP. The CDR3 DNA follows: TGTGCTAGTGGTTTGGCCCGGACTAACTACAATGAGCAGTTCTTC. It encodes CASGLARTNYNEQFF.

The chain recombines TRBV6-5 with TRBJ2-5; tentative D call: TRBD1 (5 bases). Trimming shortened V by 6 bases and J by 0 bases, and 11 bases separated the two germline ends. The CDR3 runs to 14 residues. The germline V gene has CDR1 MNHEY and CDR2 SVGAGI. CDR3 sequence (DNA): TGTGCCAGCAGACGGACAACCAACCAAGAGACCCAGTACTTC. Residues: CASRRTTNQETQYF.

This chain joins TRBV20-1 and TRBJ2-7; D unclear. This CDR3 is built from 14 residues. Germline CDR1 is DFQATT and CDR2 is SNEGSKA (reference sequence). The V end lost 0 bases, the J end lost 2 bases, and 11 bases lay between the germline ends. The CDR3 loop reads CSARDSKFTYEQYF. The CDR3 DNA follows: TGCAGTGCTAGAGATTCCAAGTTCACCTACGAGCAGTACTTC.

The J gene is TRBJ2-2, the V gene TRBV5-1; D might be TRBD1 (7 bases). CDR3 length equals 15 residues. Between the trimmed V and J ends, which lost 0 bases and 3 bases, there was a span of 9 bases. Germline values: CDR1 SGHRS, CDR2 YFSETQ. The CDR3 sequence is CASSLARGDTGELFF. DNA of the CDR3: TGCGCCAGCAGCTTGGCCAGGGGGGACACCGGGGAGCTGTTTTTT.

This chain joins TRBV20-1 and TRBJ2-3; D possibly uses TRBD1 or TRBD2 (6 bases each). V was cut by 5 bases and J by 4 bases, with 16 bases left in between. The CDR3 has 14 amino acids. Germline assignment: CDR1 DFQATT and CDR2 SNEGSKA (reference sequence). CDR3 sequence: CSAFPSRGADTQYF. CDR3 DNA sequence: TGCAGTGCTTTCCCTAGTAGGGGGGCAGATACGCAGTATTTT.

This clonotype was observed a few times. The CDR3 region is CALGEAGEPETQYF. CDR3 bases: TGTGCCTTGGGCGAAGCGGGAGAGCCGGAGACCCAGTACTTC. The chain links TRBV30 to TRBJ2-5, with 8 bases aligning to TRBD2. J lost 5 bases, V lost 7 bases, and 12 bases had no gene match. The germline CDR1 and CDR2 sequences are GTSNPN and SVGIG (reference sequence). This CDR3 spans 14 amino acids. Full variable domain (missing parts from reference TRBV30 and TRBJ2-5): SQTIHQWPATLVQPVGSPLSLECTVEGTSNPNLYWYRQAAGRGLQLLFYSVGIGQISSEVPQNLSASRPQDRQFILSSKKLLLSDSGFYLCALGEAGEPETQYFGPGTRLLVL.

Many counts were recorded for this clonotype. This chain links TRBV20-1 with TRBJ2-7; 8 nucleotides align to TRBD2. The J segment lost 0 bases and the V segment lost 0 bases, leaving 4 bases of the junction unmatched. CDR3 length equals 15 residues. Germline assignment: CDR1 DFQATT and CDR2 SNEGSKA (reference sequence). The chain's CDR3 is CSAREPRGGSYEQYF. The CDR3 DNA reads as TGCAGTGCTAGAGAACCCCGGGGGGGCTCCTACGAGCAGTACTTC.

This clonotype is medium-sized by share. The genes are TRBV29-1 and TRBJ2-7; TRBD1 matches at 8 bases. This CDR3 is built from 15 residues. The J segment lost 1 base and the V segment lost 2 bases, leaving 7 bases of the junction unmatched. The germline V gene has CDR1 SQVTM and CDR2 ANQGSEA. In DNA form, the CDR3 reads TGCAGCGTTGAAACCTTAGGACAGGGTTCCTACGAGCAGTACTTC. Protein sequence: CSVETLGQGSYEQYF.

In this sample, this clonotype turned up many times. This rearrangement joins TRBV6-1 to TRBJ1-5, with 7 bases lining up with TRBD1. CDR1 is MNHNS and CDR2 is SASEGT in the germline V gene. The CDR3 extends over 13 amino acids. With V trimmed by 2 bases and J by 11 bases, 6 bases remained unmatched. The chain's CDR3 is CASSEHRGAAQHF. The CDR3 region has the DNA TGTGCCAGCAGTGAACACAGGGGCGCGGCCCAGCATTTT.